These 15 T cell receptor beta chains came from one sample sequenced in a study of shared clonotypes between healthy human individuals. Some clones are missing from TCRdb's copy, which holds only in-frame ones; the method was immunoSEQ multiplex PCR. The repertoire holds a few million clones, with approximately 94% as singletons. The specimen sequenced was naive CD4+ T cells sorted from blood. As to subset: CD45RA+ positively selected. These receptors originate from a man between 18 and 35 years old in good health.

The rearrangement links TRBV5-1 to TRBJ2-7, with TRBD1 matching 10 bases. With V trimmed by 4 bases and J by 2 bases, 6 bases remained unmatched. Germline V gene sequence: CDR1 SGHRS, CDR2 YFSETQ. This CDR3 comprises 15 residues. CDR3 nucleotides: TGCGCCAGCAGCCCCGGGACAGGGGATCCCTACGAGCAGTACTTC. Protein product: CASSPGTGDPYEQYF. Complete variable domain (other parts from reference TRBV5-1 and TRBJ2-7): KAGVTQTPRYLIKTRGQQVTLSCSPISGHRSVSWYQQTPGQGLQFLFEYFSETQRNKGNFPGRFSGRQFSNSRSEMNVSTLELGDSALYLCASSPGTGDPYEQYFGPGTRLTVT.

The CDR3 DNA sequence: TGTGCCAGCAGCTGGAGGGGACTAGCGGGAGACGAGCAGTACTTC. Its protein product is CASSWRGLAGDEQYF. V usage is TRBV7-2 and J usage is TRBJ2-7; 14 bases fit TRBD2. The ends lost 4 bases at V and 5 bases at J; junction bases unmatched: 4. The CDR3 sequence is 15 residues long. Germline V lookup: CDR1 SGHTA, CDR2 FQGNSA.

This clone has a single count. The CDR3 loop is CASSRLQGRDSTDTQYF. CDR3 bases: TGTGCCAGCTCGCGACTACAGGGACGGGATAGTACAGATACGCAGTATTTT. The chain joins TRBV18 to TRBJ2-3, with D perhaps matching TRBD1 (6 bases). Germline V lookup: CDR1 KGHSH, CDR2 LQKENI. V was pared by 6 bases and J by 3 bases, with 22 bases between. The CDR3 covers 17 residues.

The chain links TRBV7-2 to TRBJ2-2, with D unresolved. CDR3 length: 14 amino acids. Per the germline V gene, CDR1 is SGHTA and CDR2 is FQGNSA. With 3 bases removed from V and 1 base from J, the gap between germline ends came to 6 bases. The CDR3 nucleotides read TGTGCCAGCAGCTTCGCTATGAACACCGGGGAGCTGTTTTTT. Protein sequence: CASSFAMNTGELFF.

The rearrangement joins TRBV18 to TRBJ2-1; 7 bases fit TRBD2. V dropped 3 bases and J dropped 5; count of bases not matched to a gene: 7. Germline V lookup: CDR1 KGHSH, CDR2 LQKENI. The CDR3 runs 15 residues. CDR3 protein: CASSPAGLINNEQFF. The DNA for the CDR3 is TGTGCCAGCTCACCGGCGGGACTAATCAACAATGAGCAGTTCTTC. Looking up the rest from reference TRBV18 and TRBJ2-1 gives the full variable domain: NAGVMQNPRHLVRRRGQEARLRCSPMKGHSHVYWYRQLPEEGLKFMVYLQKENIIDESGMPKERFSAEFPKEGPSILRIQQVVRGDSAAYFCASSPAGLINNEQFFGPGTRLTVL.

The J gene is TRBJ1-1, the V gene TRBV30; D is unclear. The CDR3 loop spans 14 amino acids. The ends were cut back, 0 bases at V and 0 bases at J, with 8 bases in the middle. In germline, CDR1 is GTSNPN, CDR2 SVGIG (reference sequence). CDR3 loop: CAWSVLTVNTEAFF. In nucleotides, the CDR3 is TGTGCCTGGAGTGTCTTAACAGTGAACACTGAAGCTTTCTTT. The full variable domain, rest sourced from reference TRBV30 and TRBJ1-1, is SQTIHQWPATLVQPVGSPLSLECTVEGTSNPNLYWYRQAAGRGLQLLFYSVGIGQISSEVPQNLSASRPQDRQFILSSKKLLLSDSGFYLCAWSVLTVNTEAFFGQGTRLTVV.

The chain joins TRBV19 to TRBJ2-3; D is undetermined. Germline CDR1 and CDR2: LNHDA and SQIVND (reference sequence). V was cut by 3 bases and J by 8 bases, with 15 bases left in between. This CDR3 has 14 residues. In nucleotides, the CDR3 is TGTGCCAGTAGTATCGAGGACCCCACCGGTACGCAGTATTTT. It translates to CASSIEDPTGTQYF.

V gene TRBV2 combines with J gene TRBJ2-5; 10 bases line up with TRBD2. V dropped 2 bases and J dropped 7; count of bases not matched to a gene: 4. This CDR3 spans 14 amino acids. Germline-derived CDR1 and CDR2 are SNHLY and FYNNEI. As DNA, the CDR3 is TGTGCCAGCAGTGAAAGGGCTAGCGGGGGGACCCAGTACTTC. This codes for CASSERASGGTQYF.

The CDR3 here is CASTRLTWGPGELFF. The CDR3 bases are TGTGCCAGCACTAGACTGACCTGGGGGCCCGGGGAGCTGTTTTTT. The chain links TRBV7-9 to TRBJ2-2, with a possible D match to TRBD1 (6 bases). Germline V lookup: CDR1 SEHNR, CDR2 FQNEAQ (reference sequence). This CDR3 has 15 amino acids. Trimming took 7 bases from V and 6 from J, leaving 18 bases between them.

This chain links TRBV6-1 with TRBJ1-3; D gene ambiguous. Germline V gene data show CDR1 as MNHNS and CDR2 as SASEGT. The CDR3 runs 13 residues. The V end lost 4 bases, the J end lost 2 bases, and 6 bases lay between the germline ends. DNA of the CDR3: TGTGCCAGCAGTGCGCATCCTGGAAACACCATATATTTT. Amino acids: CASSAHPGNTIYF.

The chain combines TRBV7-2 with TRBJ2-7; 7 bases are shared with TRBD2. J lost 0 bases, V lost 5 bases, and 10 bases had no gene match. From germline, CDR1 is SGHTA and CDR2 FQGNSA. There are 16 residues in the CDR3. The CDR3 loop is CASSPEGGRSSYEQYF. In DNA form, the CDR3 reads TGTGCCAGCAGCCCCGAGGGCGGGAGAAGCTCCTACGAGCAGTACTTC.

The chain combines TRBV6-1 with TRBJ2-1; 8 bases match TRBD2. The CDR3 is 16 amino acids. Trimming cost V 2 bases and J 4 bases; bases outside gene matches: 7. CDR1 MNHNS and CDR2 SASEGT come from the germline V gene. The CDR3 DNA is TGTGCCAGCAGTGAACTCACTAGCGGACCATACAATGAGCAGTTCTTC. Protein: CASSELTSGPYNEQFF.

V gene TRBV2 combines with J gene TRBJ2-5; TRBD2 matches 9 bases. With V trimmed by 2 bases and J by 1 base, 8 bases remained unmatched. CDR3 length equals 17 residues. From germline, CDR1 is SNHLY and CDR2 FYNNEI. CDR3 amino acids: CASSETWLAGSQETQYF. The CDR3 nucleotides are TGTGCCAGCAGTGAAACTTGGCTAGCGGGGAGCCAAGAGACCCAGTACTTC. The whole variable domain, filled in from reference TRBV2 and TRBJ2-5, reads EPEVTQTPSHQVTQMGQEVILRCVPISNHLYFYWYRQILGQKVEFLVSFYNNEISEKSEIFDDQFSVERPDGSNFTLKIRSTKLEDSAMYFCASSETWLAGSQETQYFGPGTRLLVL.

This chain's CDR3 is CASSQDRTYEQYF. CDR3 bases: TGTGCCAGCAGCCAGGACAGGACCTACGAGCAGTACTTC. The rearrangement joins TRBV11-2 to TRBJ2-7, with 7 bases fitting TRBD1. The CDR3 totals 13 residues. Germline CDR1 is SGHAT and CDR2 is FQNNGV. J lost 2 bases, V lost 5 bases, and 3 bases had no gene match.

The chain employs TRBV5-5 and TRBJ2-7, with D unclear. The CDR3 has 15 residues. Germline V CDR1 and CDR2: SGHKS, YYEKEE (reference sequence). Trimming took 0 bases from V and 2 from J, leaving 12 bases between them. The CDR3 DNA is TGTGCCAGCAGCTTGGGGCTAGGAAGTCCCTACGAGCAGTACTTC. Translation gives CASSLGLGSPYEQYF.